This passage covers 8 T cell receptor beta chains from one sample sequenced in a study of blood T cells in healthy people across ages. A second PCR of 7 to 11 cycles used a sample-barcoded 5' primer and a J-beta primer mix. One entry per CDR3 protein results from TCRdb running MiXCR on the 5' RACE reads. This table holds roughly 1.6 million distinct CDR3 sequences, about 31% found once. The sequencing input was blood. Receptor source: a young woman in good health.

At least ten counts were recorded for this clonotype. V gene TRBV20-1 combines with J gene TRBJ2-7; tentatively, D is TRBD1 (5 bases). V shed 1 base and J shed 0 bases, with 13 bases lying between them. The CDR3 spans 15 residues. Germline-derived CDR1 and CDR2 are DFQATT and SNEGSKA (reference sequence). The CDR3 spells CSARAGSGSSYEQYF. The CDR3 coding sequence is TGCAGTGCTAGAGCAGGGTCCGGGTCCTCCTACGAGCAGTACTTC.

This rearrangement joins TRBV7-9 to TRBJ2-5; the D is unclear. V was clipped by 5 bases and J by 3 bases, with 13 bases between them. The germline gives CDR1 SEHNR, CDR2 FQNEAQ (reference sequence). CDR3 length equals 14 residues. CDR3 in amino acids: CASSPMGFKETQYF. CDR3 DNA: TGTGCCAGCAGCCCCATGGGCTTCAAAGAGACCCAGTACTTC.

This clonotype appeared a single time. The chain is built from TRBV2 and TRBJ2-5; D gene uncertain. The CDR3 is 13 amino acids. Germline CDR1 reads SNHLY; CDR2 reads FYNNEI. Trimming cost V 5 bases and J 5 bases, with 12 bases left between them. CDR3 loop: CASSKGTSETQYF. The CDR3 DNA reads as TGTGCCAGCAGTAAAGGAACTTCGGAGACCCAGTACTTC.

There are a few counts of this clonotype. The V call is TRBV6-1, the J call TRBJ1-1; no reliable D call. The germline gives CDR1 MNHNS, CDR2 SASEGT. The CDR3 totals 17 residues. With 6 bases removed from V and 3 bases from J, the gap between germline ends came to 23 bases. CDR3 sequence: CASRHPAGYSWDTEAFF. The CDR3 nucleotides are TGTGCCAGCAGGCACCCGGCGGGATACTCATGGGACACTGAAGCTTTCTTT.

CDR3 sequence (DNA): TGTGCCGGTACGCAGGGGGCCTCTGAAGCTTTCTTT. This encodes CAGTQGASEAFF. The chain joins TRBV30 to TRBJ1-1, with 8 positions matching TRBD1. J lost 6 bases, V lost 8 bases, and 8 bases had no gene match. This CDR3 is built from 12 residues. Germline V lookup: CDR1 GTSNPN, CDR2 SVGIG (reference sequence).

DNA for the CDR3: TGTGCCAGCAGTTACGGGCAGGGGTGGTCCAATGAGCAGTTCTTC. Translating it yields CASSYGQGWSNEQFF. The chain is built from TRBV6-5 and TRBJ2-1, with a possible D match to TRBD1 (6 bases). CDR3 length equals 15 residues. Trimming pared 2 bases from V and 6 bases from J, leaving 14 bases between. Germline V gene data show CDR1 as MNHEY and CDR2 as SVGAGI.

This clonotype was seen just once. The chain carries TRBV20-1 and TRBJ2-7; D call uncertain. V gave up 6 bases and J gave up 0 bases, with 18 bases separating them. In germline, CDR1 is DFQATT, CDR2 SNEGSKA (reference sequence). This CDR3 region has 15 residues. CDR3 bases: TGCAGTGCACCCGATGGGCAGTCGAGCTCCTACGAGCAGTACTTC. Translation: CSAPDGQSSSYEQYF.

This clonotype was found many times. J is TRBJ2-7 and V is TRBV9, with 8 bases aligning to TRBD2. Germline V CDR1 and CDR2: SGDLS, YYNGEE. V lost 0 bases, J lost 2 bases, and 1 base stayed unmatched. The CDR3 contains 14 residues. This chain's CDR3 is CASSVGGRPYEQYF. In DNA form, the CDR3 reads TGTGCCAGCAGCGTAGGCGGGAGGCCCTACGAGCAGTACTTC.